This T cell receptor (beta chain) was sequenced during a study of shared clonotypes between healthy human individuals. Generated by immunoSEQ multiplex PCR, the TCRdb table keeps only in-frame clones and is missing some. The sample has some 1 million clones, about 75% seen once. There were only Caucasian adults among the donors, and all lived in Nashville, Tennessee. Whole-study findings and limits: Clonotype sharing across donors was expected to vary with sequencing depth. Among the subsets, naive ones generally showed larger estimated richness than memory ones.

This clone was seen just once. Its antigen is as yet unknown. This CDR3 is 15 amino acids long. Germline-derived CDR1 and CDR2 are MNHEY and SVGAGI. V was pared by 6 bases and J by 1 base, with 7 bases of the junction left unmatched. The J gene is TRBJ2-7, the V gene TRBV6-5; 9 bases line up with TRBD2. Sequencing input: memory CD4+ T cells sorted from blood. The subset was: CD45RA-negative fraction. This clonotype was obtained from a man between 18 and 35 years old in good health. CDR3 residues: CASRGSGSGSYEQYF. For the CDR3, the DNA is TGTGCCAGCAGGGGTAGCGGGAGTGGGTCCTACGAGCAGTACTTC.